The 17 T cell receptor beta chains below all came from one sample that was sequenced in a study of CD8 T cells in ankylosing spondylitis. Overall study findings and caveats: For ankylosing spondylitis blood, a TCR beta motif of seven to nine highly homologous variants appeared characteristic.

Using its own MiXCR run on the 5' RACE reads, TCRdb lists one record per CDR3 protein. This table has roughly 700,000 distinct CDR3 sequences, 15% to 20% appearing once. Antigen specificity for these receptors is unknown. Sequences were obtained from blood, either unsorted or a sorted T cell fraction (not recorded which). These receptors were taken from a male donor with ankylosing spondylitis.

The genes are TRBV30 and TRBJ2-3; TRBD2 agrees at 7 bases. The germline gives CDR1 GTSNPN, CDR2 SVGIG (reference sequence). The CDR3 contains 11 residues. Trimming cost V 2 bases and J 12 bases; bases outside gene matches: 5. This CDR3 reads CAWSWGGRQYF. In DNA form, the CDR3 reads TGTGCCTGGAGTTGGGGGGGTCGTCAGTATTTT.

The V and J genes are TRBV2 and TRBJ2-7; D may correspond to TRBD1 or TRBD2 (5 bases each). The V end lost 4 bases, the J end lost 3 bases, and 13 bases lay between the germline ends. Germline V gene data show CDR1 as SNHLY and CDR2 as FYNNEI. CDR3 length: 14 residues. CDR3 coding DNA: TGTGCCAGCAGTGTAGGGGACGCCATCTACGAGCAGTACTTC. Translated: CASSVGDAIYEQYF.

The chain has TRBV3-1 and TRBJ1-1; TRBD1 is a possible D gene (6 bases). The germline V and J ends were trimmed by 7 bases and 11 bases, with 20 bases remaining between them. The CDR3 spans 13 residues. CDR1 is LGHDT, CDR2 YNNKEL, per germline (reference sequence). CDR3 DNA: TGTGCCAGCACCCCGAGCCGGGGGGCGCGTGCTTTCTTT. It yields the protein CASTPSRGARAFF.

This clonotype was counted ten times or more. The chain is built from TRBV4-2 and TRBJ2-5; a possible D gene is TRBD2 (6 bases). The CDR3 runs 14 residues. V was shortened by 0 bases and J by 6 bases, with 11 bases between the two germline ends. CDR1 and CDR2 (germline): LGHNA, YNFKEQ. The CDR3 is CASSQEGRGKTQYF. The CDR3 nucleotides are TGTGCCAGCAGCCAAGAGGGGCGGGGAAAGACCCAGTACTTC.

The V and J genes are TRBV2 and TRBJ1-4; possibly TRBD1 for D (6 bases). The CDR3 has 14 amino acids. V lost 8 bases to trimming and J lost 8 bases, with 18 bases between them. Germline V gives CDR1 SNHLY, CDR2 FYNNEI. CDR3 DNA: TGTGCCAGCGTAAAGGACAGCAAGTCGGAAAAACTGTTTTTT. Residues: CASVKDSKSEKLFF.

The rearrangement uses TRBV4-3 and TRBJ2-7; D perhaps matches TRBD2 (6 bases). V lost 0 bases, J lost 1 base, and 16 bases lay in between. The germline V gene encodes CDR1 LGHNA and CDR2 YSLEER. The CDR3 is 17 amino acids. The CDR3 protein is CASSQEWVGEVSYEQYF. CDR3 DNA sequence: TGCGCCAGCAGCCAAGAGTGGGTCGGGGAGGTTTCCTACGAGCAGTACTTC.

This clonotype turned up a few times. This rearrangement joins TRBV12-3 or TRBV12-4 to TRBJ2-7, with 7 positions matching TRBD1. The CDR3 is made up of 14 amino acids. V shed 7 bases and J 3 bases; nucleotides not matched to a gene: 9. CDR3 bases: TGTGCCAGCAATTCCGCCGGGACAGTCTACGAGCAGTACTTC. It is translated as CASNSAGTVYEQYF.

A few counts support this clonotype. The V gene is TRBV28, the J gene TRBJ2-1, with D unclear. Germline values: CDR1 MDHEN, CDR2 SYDVKM. CDR3 size: 13 residues. The V end lost 8 bases, the J end lost 0 bases, and 8 bases lay between the germline ends. CDR3 DNA: TGTGCCAGCCAATCGAGCTCCTACAATGAGCAGTTCTTC. It translates to CASQSSSYNEQFF.

The chain employs TRBV4-1 and TRBJ2-5, with 7 positions matching TRBD1. With V trimmed by 0 bases and J by 6 bases, 7 bases remained unmatched. Germline-derived CDR1 and CDR2 are MGHRA and YSYEKL. The CDR3 loop spans 15 amino acids. The CDR3 DNA sequence: TGCGCCAGCAGCCAAGAGAACAGGGGCACGCAGACCCAGTACTTC. Translated, it gives CASSQENRGTQTQYF.

V is TRBV7-2 and J is TRBJ2-1, with D maybe TRBD2 (6 bases). CDR3 length equals 19 residues. Deletions cut 0 bases from V and 10 bases from J, with 28 bases between. Germline CDR1 SGHTA, CDR2 FQGNSA. In DNA, the CDR3 is TGTGCCAGCAGCTTAGCGACGGGCCAAGGACTATGGGTCTTAGGAGAGCAGTTCTTC. Its protein is CASSLATGQGLWVLGEQFF.

This clonotype was recorded a few times. The V call is TRBV6-2 or TRBV6-3, the J call TRBJ2-5; 10 bases fit TRBD2. J was trimmed by 7 bases and V by 6 bases; bases with no gene match: 8. This CDR3 spans 14 amino acids. CDR1 MNHEY and CDR2 SVGEGT come from the germline V gene. The CDR3 nucleotides are TGTGCCAGCAGGCCTAGCGGGGGAGAAGGGACCCAGTACTTC. This encodes CASRPSGGEGTQYF.

V and J are TRBV5-1 and TRBJ2-7; 8 positions match TRBD2. V dropped 1 base and J dropped 6; count of bases not matched to a gene: 3. Germline-derived CDR1 and CDR2 are SGHRS and YFSETQ. CDR3 length: 13 amino acids. CDR3 sequence: CASSLSGGSEQYF. The DNA for the CDR3 is TGCGCCAGCAGCTTGTCGGGAGGGTCCGAGCAGTACTTC.

This clonotype was observed a handful of times. The V call is TRBV9, the J call TRBJ2-3; D ambiguous. V lost 3 bases and J 4 bases, leaving 15 bases between the germline ends. The CDR3 extends over 15 amino acids. The germline gives CDR1 SGDLS, CDR2 YYNGEE. DNA for the CDR3: TGTGCCAGCAGCGCTAGTTTAAGTCTCCCAGATACGCAGTATTTT. Residues: CASSASLSLPDTQYF.

Ten or more counts support this clonotype. The J gene is TRBJ2-1, the V gene TRBV7-2; no definite D call. V dropped 5 bases and J dropped 9 bases, with 8 bases sitting between them. This CDR3 spans 11 amino acids. Germline CDR1 and CDR2: SGHTA and FQGNSA. CDR3 amino acids: CASSPNVEQFF. The CDR3 region has the DNA TGTGCCAGCAGCCCCAATGTTGAGCAGTTCTTC.

The V and J genes are TRBV5-1 and TRBJ2-3, with 8 bases that match TRBD2. V gave up 4 bases and J gave up 5 bases; unmatched junction bases: 9. Germline lookup yields CDR1 SGHRS and CDR2 YFSETQ. CDR3 length: 15 residues. CDR3 region: CASSRRGGEVDTQYF. In nucleotides, the CDR3 is TGCGCCAGCAGCCGACGGGGGGGCGAGGTAGATACGCAGTATTTT. The whole variable domain, filled in from reference TRBV5-1 and TRBJ2-3, reads KAGVTQTPRYLIKTRGQQVTLSCSPISGHRSVSWYQQTPGQGLQFLFEYFSETQRNKGNFPGRFSGRQFSNSRSEMNVSTLELGDSALYLCASSRRGGEVDTQYFGPGTRLTVL.

V gene TRBV7-9 combines with J gene TRBJ2-5; D might be TRBD2 (5 bases). Germline V gives CDR1 SEHNR, CDR2 FQNEAQ (reference sequence). The CDR3 is made up of 13 amino acids. V shed 3 bases and J shed 3 bases, with 8 bases lying between them. This CDR3 reads CASSFGEKETQYF. In nucleotides, the CDR3 is TGTGCCAGCAGCTTCGGGGAAAAAGAGACCCAGTACTTC.

The chain combines TRBV20-1 with TRBJ1-2; 8 bases align to TRBD1. The CDR3 has 13 residues. Unmatched junction bases numbered 7, after V lost 5 bases and J lost 5 bases. Germline V CDR1 and CDR2: DFQATT, SNEGSKA (reference sequence). The CDR3 DNA is TGCAGTGCTGCGCCGGGACAGGTTTATGGCTACACCTTC. This sequence encodes CSAAPGQVYGYTF.